What follows is one T cell receptor beta chain and its context. The data were obtained in a study of blood T cell repertoires in COVID-19. Study as a whole: Donors in the United States, Italy and Spain gave samples during acute or convalescent COVID-19. Sources were T cells, B-cell-depleted T cells, or PBMCs; the material itself was cDNA or gDNA.

V was pared by 3 bases and J by 6 bases, with 8 bases of the junction left unmatched. Germline V gene data show CDR1 as SEHNR and CDR2 as FQNEAQ (reference sequence). The length of the CDR3 is 15 residues. In the original processing: Reference gene primers were amplified, and this amplification served to estimate nucleated cell counts. Only in-frame clones appear in the TCRdb table, and some are missing; sequencing was by immunoSEQ multiplex PCR. That table is the source of V, J and clone size, and D and trimming were worked out from the DNA. This repertoire shows 210,000 or so clones, around 80% found once; its top ten account for around 2.8%.

The V call is TRBV7-9, the J call TRBJ2-7; 10 nucleotides line up with TRBD1. The TCR comes from a woman of 80 years or more with active or convalescent COVID-19. Sequenced input: peripheral blood. The DNA of the CDR3 is TGTGCCAGCAGCTTCCCCGGGACAGGGGTTAGCGAGCAGTACTTC. This translates into CASSFPGTGVSEQYF. The whole variable domain, filled in from reference TRBV7-9 and TRBJ2-7, reads DTGVSQNPRHKITKRGQNVTFRCDPISEHNRLYWYRQTLGQGPEFLTYFQNEAQLEKSRLLSDRFSAERPKGSFSTLEIQRTEQGDSAMYLCASSFPGTGVSEQYFGPGTRLTVT.